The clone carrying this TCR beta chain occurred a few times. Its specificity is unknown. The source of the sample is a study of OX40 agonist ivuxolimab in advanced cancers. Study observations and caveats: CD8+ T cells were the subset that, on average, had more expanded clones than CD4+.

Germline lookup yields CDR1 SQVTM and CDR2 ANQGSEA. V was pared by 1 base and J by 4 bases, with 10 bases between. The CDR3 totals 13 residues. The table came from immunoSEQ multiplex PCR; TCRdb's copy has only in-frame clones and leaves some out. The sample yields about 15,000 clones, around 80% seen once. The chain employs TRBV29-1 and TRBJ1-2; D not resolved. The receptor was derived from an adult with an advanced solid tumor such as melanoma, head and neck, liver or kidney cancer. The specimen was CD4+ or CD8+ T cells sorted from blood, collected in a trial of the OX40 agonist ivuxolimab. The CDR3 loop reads CSVEGTPTYGYTF. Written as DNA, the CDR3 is TGCAGCGTTGAAGGAACACCTACCTATGGCTACACCTTC.